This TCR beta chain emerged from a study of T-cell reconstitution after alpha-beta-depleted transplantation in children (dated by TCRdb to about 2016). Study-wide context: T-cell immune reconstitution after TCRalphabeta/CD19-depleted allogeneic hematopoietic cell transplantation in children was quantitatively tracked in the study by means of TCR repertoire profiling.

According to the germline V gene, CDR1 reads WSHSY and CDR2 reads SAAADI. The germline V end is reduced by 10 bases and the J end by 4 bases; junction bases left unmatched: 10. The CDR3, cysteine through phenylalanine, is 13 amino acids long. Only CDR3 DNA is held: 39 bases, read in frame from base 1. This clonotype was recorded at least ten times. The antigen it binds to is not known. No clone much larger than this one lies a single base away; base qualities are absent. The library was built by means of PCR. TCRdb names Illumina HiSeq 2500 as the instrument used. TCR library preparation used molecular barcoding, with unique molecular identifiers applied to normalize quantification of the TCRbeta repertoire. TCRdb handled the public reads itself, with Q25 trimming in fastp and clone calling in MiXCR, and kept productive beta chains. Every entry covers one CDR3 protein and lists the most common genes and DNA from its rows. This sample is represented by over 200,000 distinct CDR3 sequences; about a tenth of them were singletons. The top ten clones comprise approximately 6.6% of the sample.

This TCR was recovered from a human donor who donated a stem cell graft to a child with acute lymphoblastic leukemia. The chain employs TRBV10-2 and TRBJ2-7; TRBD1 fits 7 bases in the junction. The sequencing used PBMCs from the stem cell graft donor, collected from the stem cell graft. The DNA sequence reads TGCGCCACCCGGGACAGTGCGAGGTACGAGCAGTACTTC. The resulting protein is CATRDSARYEQYF.